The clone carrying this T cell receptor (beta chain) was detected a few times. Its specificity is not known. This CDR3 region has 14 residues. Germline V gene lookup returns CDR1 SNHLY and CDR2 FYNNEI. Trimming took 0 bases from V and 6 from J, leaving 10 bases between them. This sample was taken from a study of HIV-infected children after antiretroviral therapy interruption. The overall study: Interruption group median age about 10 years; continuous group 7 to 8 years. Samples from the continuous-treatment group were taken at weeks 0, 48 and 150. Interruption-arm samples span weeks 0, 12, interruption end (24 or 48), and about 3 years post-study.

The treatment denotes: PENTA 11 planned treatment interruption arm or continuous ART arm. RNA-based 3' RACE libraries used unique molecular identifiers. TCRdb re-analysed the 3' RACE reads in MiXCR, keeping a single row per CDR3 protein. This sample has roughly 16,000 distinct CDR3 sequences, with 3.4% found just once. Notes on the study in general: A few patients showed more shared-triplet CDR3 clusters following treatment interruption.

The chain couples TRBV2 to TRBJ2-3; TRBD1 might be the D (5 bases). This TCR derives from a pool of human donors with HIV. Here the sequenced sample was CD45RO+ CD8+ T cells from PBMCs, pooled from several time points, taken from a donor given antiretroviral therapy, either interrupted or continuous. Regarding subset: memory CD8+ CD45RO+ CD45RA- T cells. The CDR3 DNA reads TGTGCCAGCAGTGAAGCGGAAGGGGCCGATACGCAGTATTTT. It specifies CASSEAEGADTQYF.